A selection of T cell receptor beta chains follows, all from one sample in a study of shared clonotypes between healthy human individuals. Profiled with immunoSEQ multiplex PCR; TCRdb holds only in-frame clones, not every one. This table holds 110,000 or so clones, around two thirds found once. Sequenced input: memory CD8+ T cells sorted from blood. These receptors came from a woman under 40 in good health. Both conserved end residues are part of each CDR3. The D gene is left open where the match is weak. Part of the rows lack a size; the others show once, few, many or a class for expanded clones.

j_call | clone_size | v_call | d_call | cdr3_aa | cdr3_nt
TRBJ1-3 | NA | TRBV7-9 | TRBD1 | CASTPIQGFFGNTIYF | TGTGCCAGCACCCCAATACAGGGGTTCTTTGGAAACACCATATATTTT
TRBJ2-1 | NA | TRBV4-2 | NA | CATSSNGDYNEQFF | TGTGCCACCAGTAGCAACGGGGACTACAATGAGCAGTTCTTC
TRBJ2-1 | NA | TRBV30 | NA | CAWATGPPYNEQFF | TGTGCCTGGGCTACCGGGCCCCCCTACAATGAGCAGTTCTTC
TRBJ1-2 | NA | TRBV7-2 | TRBD1 | CASSLATGTYGYTF | TGTGCCAGCAGCTTAGCGACAGGGACCTATGGCTACACCTTC
TRBJ2-7 | many | TRBV9 | NA | CASSPGPLRGEQYF | TGTGCCAGCAGCCCCGGACCCTTGCGTGGCGAGCAGTACTTC
TRBJ1-1 | few | TRBV2 | NA | CASKTDSAEPEAFF | TGTGCCAGCAAGACGGACAGCGCAGAACCTGAAGCTTTCTTT
TRBJ1-2 | once | TRBV4-2 | NA | CASSQSQGGRPYYGYTF | TGTGCCAGCAGCCAATCACAGGGAGGGAGGCCTTACTATGGCTACACCTTC
TRBJ1-1 | NA | TRBV5-1 | TRBD1 | CASSLGDRGLTEAFF | TGCGCCAGCAGCTTAGGAGACAGGGGGCTTACTGAAGCTTTCTTT
TRBJ2-7 | few | TRBV2 | NA | CASSGRAGEQYF | TGTGCCAGCAGTGGCAGGGCGGGTGAGCAGTACTTC
TRBJ2-7 | NA | TRBV11-2 | NA | CASSSNQGVSYEQYF | TGTGCCAGCAGCTCGAATCAAGGGGTCTCCTACGAGCAGTACTTC